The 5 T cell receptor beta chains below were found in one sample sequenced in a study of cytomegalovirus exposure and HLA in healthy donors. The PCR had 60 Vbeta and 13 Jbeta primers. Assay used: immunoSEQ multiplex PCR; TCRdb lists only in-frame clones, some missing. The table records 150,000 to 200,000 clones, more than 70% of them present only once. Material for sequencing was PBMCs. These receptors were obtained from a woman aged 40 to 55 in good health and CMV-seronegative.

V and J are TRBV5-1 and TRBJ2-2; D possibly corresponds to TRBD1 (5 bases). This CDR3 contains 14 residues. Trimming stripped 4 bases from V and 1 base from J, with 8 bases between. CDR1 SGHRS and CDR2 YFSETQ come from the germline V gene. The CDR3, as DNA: TGCGCCAGCAGCAGAGGACAGAACACCGGGGAGCTGTTTTTT. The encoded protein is CASSRGQNTGELFF.

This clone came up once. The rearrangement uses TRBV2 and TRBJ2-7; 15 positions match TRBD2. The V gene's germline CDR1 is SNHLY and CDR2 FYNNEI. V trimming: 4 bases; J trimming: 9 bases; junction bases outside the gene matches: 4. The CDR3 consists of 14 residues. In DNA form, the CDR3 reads TGTGCCAGCAGTGGGGGACTAGCGGGAGGCGTGCAGTACTTC. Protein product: CASSGGLAGGVQYF.

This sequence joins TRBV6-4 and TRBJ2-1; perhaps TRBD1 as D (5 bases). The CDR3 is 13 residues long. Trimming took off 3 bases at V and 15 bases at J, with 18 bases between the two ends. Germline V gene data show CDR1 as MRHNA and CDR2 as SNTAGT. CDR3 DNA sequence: TGTGCCAGCAGTGAGGTCAGTGGGGCACCCCCGTTCTTC. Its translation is CASSEVSGAPPFF.

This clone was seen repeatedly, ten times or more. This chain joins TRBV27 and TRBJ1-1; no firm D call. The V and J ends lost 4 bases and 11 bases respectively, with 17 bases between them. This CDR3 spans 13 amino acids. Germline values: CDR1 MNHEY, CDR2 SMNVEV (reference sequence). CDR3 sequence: CASSSAIEMAAFF. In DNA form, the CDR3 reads TGTGCCAGCAGTTCCGCAATCGAAATGGCCGCTTTCTTT.

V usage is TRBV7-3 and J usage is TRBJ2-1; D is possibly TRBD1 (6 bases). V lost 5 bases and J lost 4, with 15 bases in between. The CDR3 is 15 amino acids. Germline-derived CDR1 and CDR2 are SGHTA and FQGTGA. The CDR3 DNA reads TGTGCCAGCAGCGTCAACAGGGATCCGTACAATGAGCAGTTCTTC. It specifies CASSVNRDPYNEQFF.